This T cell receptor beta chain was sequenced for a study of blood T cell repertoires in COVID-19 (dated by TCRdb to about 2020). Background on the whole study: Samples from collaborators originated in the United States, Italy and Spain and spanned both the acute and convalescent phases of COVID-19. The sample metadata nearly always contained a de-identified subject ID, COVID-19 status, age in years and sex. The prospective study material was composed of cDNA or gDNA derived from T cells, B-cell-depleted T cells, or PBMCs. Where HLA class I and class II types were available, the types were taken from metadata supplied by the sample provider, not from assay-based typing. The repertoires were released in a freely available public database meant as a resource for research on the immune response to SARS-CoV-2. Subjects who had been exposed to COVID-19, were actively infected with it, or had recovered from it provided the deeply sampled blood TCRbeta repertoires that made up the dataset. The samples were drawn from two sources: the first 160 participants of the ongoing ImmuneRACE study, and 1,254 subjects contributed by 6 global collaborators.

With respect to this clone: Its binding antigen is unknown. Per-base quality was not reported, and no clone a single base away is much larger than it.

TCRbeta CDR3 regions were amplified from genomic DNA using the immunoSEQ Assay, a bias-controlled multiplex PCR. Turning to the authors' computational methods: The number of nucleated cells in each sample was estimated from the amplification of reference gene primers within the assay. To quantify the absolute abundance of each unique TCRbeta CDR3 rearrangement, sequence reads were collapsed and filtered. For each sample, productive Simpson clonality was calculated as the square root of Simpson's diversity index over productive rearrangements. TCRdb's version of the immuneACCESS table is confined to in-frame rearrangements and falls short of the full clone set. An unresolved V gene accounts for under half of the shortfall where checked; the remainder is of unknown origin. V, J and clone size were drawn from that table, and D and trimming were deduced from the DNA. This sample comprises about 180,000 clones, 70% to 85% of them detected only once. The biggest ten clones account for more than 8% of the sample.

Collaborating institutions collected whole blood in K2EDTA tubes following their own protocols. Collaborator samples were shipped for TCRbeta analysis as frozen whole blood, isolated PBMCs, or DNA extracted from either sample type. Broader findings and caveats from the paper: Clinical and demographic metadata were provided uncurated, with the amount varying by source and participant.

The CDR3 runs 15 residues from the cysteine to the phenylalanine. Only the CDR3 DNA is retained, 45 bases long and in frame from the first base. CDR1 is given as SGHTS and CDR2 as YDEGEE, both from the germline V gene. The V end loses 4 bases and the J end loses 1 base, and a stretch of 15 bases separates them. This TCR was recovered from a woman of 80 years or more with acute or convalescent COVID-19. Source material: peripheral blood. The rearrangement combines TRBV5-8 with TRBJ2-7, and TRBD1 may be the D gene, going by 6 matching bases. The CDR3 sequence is CASSIHRVGSYEQYF. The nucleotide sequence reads TGTGCCAGCAGCATACACAGGGTAGGGTCCTACGAGCAGTACTTC.